Below, 12 T cell receptor beta chains from the same sample are listed, as sequenced in a study of T-cell reconstitution after alpha-beta-depleted transplantation in children. Unique molecular identifiers were built into the TCRbeta library. TCRdb fed the PCR reads into MiXCR, producing one record per CDR3 protein. The sample includes about 17,000 distinct CDR3 sequences, 12% of them seen just once. Sequenced material: PBMCs, mostly from graft donor cells, taken 180 days after TCRalphabeta/CD19-depleted stem cell transplant. These TCRs come from a boy younger than two who had a stem cell transplant for Wiskott-Aldrich syndrome, so the T cells may come from the graft donor.

This clonotype was counted a few times. J is TRBJ1-2 and V is TRBV5-1; D is perhaps TRBD1 (5 bases). This CDR3 spans 16 amino acids. Germline CDR1 is SGHRS and CDR2 is YFSETQ. Trimming shortened V by 4 bases and J by 5 bases, and 21 bases separated the two germline ends. CDR3 sequence reads: CASSPGPSGTLYGYTF. In nucleotides, the CDR3 is TGCGCCAGCAGCCCCGGGCCGTCCGGGACTCTGTATGGCTACACCTTC.

There are many counts of this clonotype. J is TRBJ1-2 and V is TRBV20-1; no clear D. The germline gives CDR1 DFQATT, CDR2 SNEGSKA (reference sequence). CDR3 length: 13 residues. The V gene lost 3 bases and the J gene lost 9 bases, with 17 bases spanning the gap. The CDR3, as DNA: TGCAGTGCTAGTGGAGACGGCTACGTACGCTACACCTTC. Translating gives CSASGDGYVRYTF.

This clonotype was detected only a few times. CDR3 residues: CASSLGLIGISETQYF. CDR3 DNA: TGTGCCAGCAGCTTGGGGCTAATAGGGATAAGTGAGACCCAGTACTTC. This sequence joins TRBV5-6 and TRBJ2-5, with D unclear. The germline CDR1 and CDR2 sequences are SGHDT and YYEEEE. Trimming removed 0 bases at V and 5 bases at J, with 17 bases between. CDR3 size: 16 residues.

This clonotype was picked up a small number of times. This chain joins TRBV4-1 and TRBJ1-1; D is uncertain. The V gene lost 7 bases and the J gene lost 3 bases, with 15 bases spanning the gap. The CDR3 has 14 amino acids. The germline CDR1 and CDR2 sequences are MGHRA and YSYEKL. The CDR3 DNA is TGCGCCAGCAACAGACACGTGCGAGACACTGAAGCTTTCTTT. Its translation: CASNRHVRDTEAFF.

The V gene is TRBV5-6, the J gene TRBJ2-7; D gene unclear. Germline V gene data show CDR1 as SGHDT and CDR2 as YYEEEE. Trimming took off 1 base at V and 3 bases at J, with 8 bases between the two ends. The CDR3 has 13 residues. CDR3 in amino acids: CASSLSQLYEQYF. The DNA of the CDR3 is TGTGCCAGCAGCTTGTCACAGCTCTACGAGCAGTACTTC.

V and J are TRBV6-5 and TRBJ2-6; TRBD1 matches 7 bases. Germline-derived CDR1 and CDR2 are MNHEY and SVGAGI. The trim removed 0 bases at V and 2 bases at J, leaving 7 bases unmatched. The CDR3 spans 18 residues. The CDR3 sequence is CASSYSGQRTTGANVLTF. The CDR3 DNA reads as TGTGCCAGCAGTTACTCGGGACAGAGGACGACTGGGGCCAACGTCCTGACTTTC.

The chain links TRBV28 to TRBJ1-2; no clear D gene. This CDR3 is built from 13 residues. V was pared by 0 bases and J by 0 bases, with 2 bases between. CDR1 is MDHEN, CDR2 SYDVKM, per germline. CDR3 DNA sequence: TGTGCCAGCAGTTTATGGACTAACTATGGCTACACCTTC. Translating gives CASSLWTNYGYTF.

This clonotype was detected ten times or more. J is TRBJ2-1 and V is TRBV14, with D unresolved. CDR3 size: 11 residues. From germline, CDR1 is SGHDN and CDR2 FVKESK. V gave up 7 bases and J gave up 6 bases, with 7 bases separating them. The CDR3: CASKRRNEQFF. The CDR3 DNA sequence: TGTGCCAGCAAGAGGCGCAATGAGCAGTTCTTC.

The chain has TRBV5-6 and TRBJ2-5; 9 bases agree with TRBD1. The germline V gene has CDR1 SGHDT and CDR2 YYEEEE. V shed 4 bases, J shed 4 bases, and the junction held 11 bases outside the gene matches. The CDR3 totals 16 residues. The CDR3 sequence: CASSGTGTGRGETQYF. In DNA, the CDR3 is TGTGCCAGCAGCGGGACCGGGACAGGGCGAGGAGAGACCCAGTACTTC.

The chain is built from TRBV7-2 and TRBJ1-1, with D unresolved. V was shortened by 3 bases and J by 3 bases, with 14 bases between the two germline ends. The CDR3 spans 15 residues. CDR1 and CDR2 (germline): SGHTA, FQGNSA. CDR3 amino acids: CASSFAPLSDTEAFF. The CDR3 DNA is TGTGCCAGCAGCTTCGCCCCTCTTTCGGACACTGAAGCTTTCTTT. The full variable domain, rest sourced from reference TRBV7-2 and TRBJ1-1, is GAGVSQSPSNKVTEKGKDVELRCDPISGHTALYWYRQSLGQGLEFLIYFQGNSAPDKSGLPSDRFSAERTGGSVSTLTIQRTQQEDSAVYLCASSFAPLSDTEAFFGQGTRLTVV.

V usage is TRBV6-1 and J usage is TRBJ1-2; the match to TRBD1 covers 7 bases. The CDR3 has 15 residues. V was pared by 2 bases and J by 3 bases, with 6 bases of the junction left unmatched. Germline V gene sequence: CDR1 MNHNS, CDR2 SASEGT. CDR3 sequence reads: CASSEPGQTYYGYTF. CDR3 DNA sequence: TGTGCCAGCAGTGAACCGGGACAGACTTACTATGGCTACACCTTC.

This clonotype was detected only a few times. The V call is TRBV7-6, the J call TRBJ2-5; D remains ambiguous. Germline assignment: CDR1 SGHVS and CDR2 FNYEAQ. Trimming pared 0 bases from V and 0 bases from J, leaving 2 bases between. There are 13 residues in the CDR3. The CDR3 spells CASSLANQETQYF. Written as DNA, the CDR3 is TGTGCCAGCAGCTTAGCAAACCAAGAGACCCAGTACTTC.